The clone carrying this TCR beta chain was counted only a few times. Its antigen remains unidentified. The CDR3 has 16 residues. The J segment lost 7 bases and the V segment lost 8 bases, leaving 14 bases of the junction unmatched. Germline loops: CDR1 MNHEY, CDR2 SVGAGI. The time point was: pre-sensitization, week 0. Specified treatment: therapeutic diphenylcyclopropenone sensitization with weekly scalp DPC. Sample donors consisted of patients with alopecia, aged 18 to 70 years, who were suitable for DPC. A single record per CDR3 protein comes from TCRdb applying MiXCR to the RACE reads. In the table there are about 61,000 distinct CDR3 sequences, approximately 7% of which are singletons. This record comes from a study of human T cells and chemical hapten exposure. Study at large: Patients, predominantly female, presented with alopecia areata, totalis or universalis.

The study's findings and limits: Expanded TCRs clustered into significantly more large CDR3 similarity groups than controls, the analysis revealed.

V gene TRBV6-5 combines with J gene TRBJ1-6, with 7 bases lining up with TRBD1. This receptor was obtained from a woman aged 25 to 45 with alopecia areata. Some clones in this sample may be carry-over from other donors' samples. Here the sequenced sample was whole blood, taken in connection with sensitization to the hapten diphenylcyclopropenone (DPC). This chain's CDR3 is CASRTPPGQINSPLHF. The DNA for the CDR3 is TGTGCCAGCCGGACCCCTCCGGGACAGATCAATTCACCCCTCCACTTT.